This T cell receptor (beta chain) is from a study of blood T cell repertoires in COVID-19. In regard to this clone: At one end the junction does not follow the germline gene, possibly because of a read error.

CDR1 is SSHAT and CDR2 is FNYEAQ in the germline V gene (reference sequence). The CDR3 is 13 amino acids. Using immunoSEQ multiplex PCR, the repertoire was profiled, and TCRdb retains in-frame clones only, with some absent. This sample has roughly 200,000 clones, with less than 90% found just once. Sequenced material: PBMCs or T cells enriched from blood (not recorded which). The TCR sequence derives from a woman aged 45-65 years in a cohort exposed to, infected with or recovered from COVID-19 (not recorded which). The gene calls are TRBV7-7 and TRBJ2-5; unclear D gene. CDR3 loop: CASSFGFRETQYF. The CDR3 DNA is TGTGCTAGCAGCTTCGGGTTCAGAGAGACCCAGTACTTC.